This TCR beta chain was identified during a study of blood T cell repertoires in COVID-19. Study information: From the United States, Italy and Spain came samples of acute and convalescent COVID-19. T cells, B-cell-depleted T cells, or PBMCs supplied cDNA or gDNA.

Per the original methods: Reference gene primer amplification gave estimated nucleated cell counts. The table came from immunoSEQ multiplex PCR; TCRdb's copy has only in-frame clones and leaves some out. Clone size and V and J calls were adopted from that table, with D and trimming inferred from the DNA. The sample lists over 450,000 clones; approximately 88% were seen once. This CDR3 has 13 amino acids. V gave up 2 bases and J gave up 8 bases, with 13 bases separating them. The V gene's germline CDR1 is SGHTS and CDR2 YDEGEE. Seattle's cohort entered during active infection and was followed longitudinally.

Sequenced input: peripheral blood. The TCR comes from a woman between 50 and 59 years old with COVID-19, enrolled during active disease. The chain uses TRBV5-8 and TRBJ1-2; the D is unclear. CDR3: CASSLVRRGGYTF. CDR3 DNA sequence: TGTGCCAGCAGCTTAGTACGCCGGGGAGGCTACACCTTC.